The 21 T cell receptor beta chains below come from one sample, sequenced in a study of CD8+ T cells in alopecia areata. Extraction and reverse transcription of RNA yielded cDNA as the sequencing template. Only in-frame clones appear in the TCRdb table, and some are missing; sequencing was by immunoSEQ multiplex PCR. This repertoire shows around 190,000 clones, around three fifths found once; its top ten account for around 5.1%. The specimen was CD8+ T cells sorted from blood. The origin of the receptors is a human donor in good health.

The chain uses TRBV29-1 and TRBJ2-1; D unresolved. The CDR3 length is 10 residues. Germline V gene data show CDR1 as SQVTM and CDR2 as ANQGSEA. Trimming shortened V by 3 bases and J by 8 bases, and 5 bases separated the two germline ends. The chain's CDR3 is CSVDSYEQFF. In DNA form, the CDR3 reads TGCAGCGTTGATAGCTATGAGCAGTTCTTC.

This sequence joins TRBV4-1 and TRBJ2-7; no reliable D call. The V end was cut by 1 base, the J end by 6 bases, with 13 bases between. Germline V gives CDR1 MGHRA, CDR2 YSYEKL. This CDR3 is 14 amino acids long. The CDR3 spells CASSQGWADSEQYF. CDR3 in DNA: TGCGCCAGCAGCCAAGGTTGGGCCGATTCCGAGCAGTACTTC.

This clone was found a few times. This chain uses TRBV11-1 with TRBJ2-7; the match to TRBD2 covers 11 bases. The ends lost 4 bases at V and 2 bases at J; junction bases unmatched: 7. Germline lookup yields CDR1 SGHAT and CDR2 FQDESV (reference sequence). The CDR3 length is 16 residues. The CDR3: CASSSPSGGKAYEQYF. DNA for the CDR3: TGTGCCAGCAGCTCACCTAGCGGGGGGAAAGCCTACGAGCAGTACTTC.

There are a few counts of this clone. V and J are TRBV19 and TRBJ2-7, with 7 bases matching TRBD2. V lost 6 bases, J lost 0 bases, and 5 bases stayed unmatched. The CDR3 runs 14 residues. Germline values: CDR1 LNHDA, CDR2 SQIVND (reference sequence). In nucleotides, the CDR3 is TGTGCCAGTAGAAAAGCGGGGAGCTCCTACGAGCAGTACTTC. As protein: CASRKAGSSYEQYF. Supplemented by reference TRBV19 and TRBJ2-7, the full variable domain reads DGGITQSPKYLFRKEGQNVTLSCEQNLNHDAMYWYRQDPGQGLRLIYYSQIVNDFQKGDIAEGYSVSREKKESFPLTVTSAQKNPTAFYLCASRKAGSSYEQYFGPGTRLTVT.

This chain connects TRBV5-6 to TRBJ1-5; D call uncertain. Between the trimmed V and J ends, which lost 1 base and 0 bases, there was a span of 11 bases. CDR3 size: 16 residues. Germline loops: CDR1 SGHDT, CDR2 YYEEEE. CDR3 coding DNA: TGTGCCAGCAGCTTGATGGCCTGGGATAGCAATCAGCCCCAGCATTTT. It codes for CASSLMAWDSNQPQHF.

This clone was counted between two and nine times. The V call is TRBV29-1, the J call TRBJ2-5, with 8 bases matching TRBD2. The CDR3 runs to 14 residues. V dropped 7 bases and J dropped 4; count of bases not matched to a gene: 11. Germline V gene data show CDR1 as SQVTM and CDR2 as ANQGSEA. CDR3 nucleotides: TGCAGCGCTTACTCCGGGAGGGGAGGAGAGACCCAGTACTTC. As protein: CSAYSGRGGETQYF.

The chain has TRBV25-1 and TRBJ2-7; D not certain. Deletions cut 5 bases from V and 3 bases from J, with 5 bases between. Germline values: CDR1 MGHDK, CDR2 SYGVNS. This CDR3 has 11 amino acids. CDR3 in DNA: TGTGCCAGCAGTTGGGGCTACGAGCAGTACTTC. Its protein is CASSWGYEQYF.

V and J are TRBV29-1 and TRBJ1-2, with TRBD1 as a possible D gene (6 bases). Germline V gives CDR1 SQVTM, CDR2 ANQGSEA. This CDR3 is 13 amino acids long. V shed 4 bases and J shed 6 bases, with 15 bases lying between them. This CDR3 is CSVAPDRRDGYTF. DNA of the CDR3: TGCAGCGTTGCCCCCGACAGGAGAGATGGCTACACCTTC.

The chain carries TRBV15 and TRBJ1-6; no firm D call. The V end lost 0 bases, the J end lost 6 bases, and 9 bases lay between the germline ends. The CDR3 contains 15 residues. Germline lookup yields CDR1 LNHNV and CDR2 YYDKDF (reference sequence). The CDR3 DNA sequence: TGTGCCACCAGCAGAGATCGGGTTTCTAATTCACCCCTCCACTTT. Amino acids: CATSRDRVSNSPLHF. The whole variable domain, remainder taken from reference TRBV15 and TRBJ1-6, is DAMVIQNPRYQVTQFGKPVTLSCSQTLNHNVMYWYQQKSSQAPKLLFHYYDKDFNNEADTPDNFQSRRPNTSFCFLDIRSPGLGDTAMYLCATSRDRVSNSPLHFGNGTRLTVT.

The V gene is TRBV7-9, the J gene TRBJ2-5; maybe TRBD1 (5 bases). The CDR3 covers 13 residues. Germline assignment: CDR1 SEHNR and CDR2 FQNEAQ (reference sequence). V dropped 5 bases and J dropped 4 bases, with 11 bases sitting between them. As DNA, the CDR3 is TGTGCCAGCAGCGTTGGACACGGAGAGACCCAGTACTTC. Translating gives CASSVGHGETQYF.

The J gene is TRBJ2-7, the V gene TRBV5-6; D possibly corresponds to TRBD2 (5 bases). The CDR3 has 13 residues. The germline V gene has CDR1 SGHDT and CDR2 YYEEEE. The V end lost 3 bases, the J end lost 4 bases, and 11 bases lay between the germline ends. Written as DNA, the CDR3 is TGTGCCAGCAGCTGGGGAGACACGTACGAGCAGTACTTC. This sequence encodes CASSWGDTYEQYF.

V is TRBV30 and J is TRBJ2-3; 9 nucleotides agree with TRBD2. The ends lost 3 bases at V and 4 bases at J; junction bases unmatched: 2. Germline V gene lookup returns CDR1 GTSNPN and CDR2 SVGIG (reference sequence). The CDR3 consists of 13 residues. CDR3 residues: CAWSLAGSDTQYF. The CDR3 nucleotides are TGTGCCTGGAGCCTAGCGGGGTCAGATACGCAGTATTTT.

This chain connects TRBV15 to TRBJ1-1; weak D call: TRBD1 (6 bases). Germline V lookup: CDR1 LNHNV, CDR2 YYDKDF (reference sequence). This CDR3 contains 14 residues. V shed 4 bases and J shed 4 bases, with 13 bases lying between them. CDR3 in amino acids: CATSKPGQSTEAFF. The CDR3, as DNA: TGTGCCACCAGCAAACCGGGACAATCCACTGAAGCTTTCTTT.

This rearrangement joins TRBV19 to TRBJ1-1; 9 nucleotides align to TRBD1. Germline-derived CDR1 and CDR2 are LNHDA and SQIVND (reference sequence). The CDR3 spans 14 residues. With 1 base clipped from V and 7 bases from J, the junction kept 4 bases outside the gene matches. CDR3 sequence: CASSIAGTGSEAFF. The CDR3 nucleotides read TGTGCCAGTAGTATAGCCGGGACAGGGAGTGAAGCTTTCTTT. Using reference TRBV19 and TRBJ1-1 for the parts outside the CDR3, the full variable domain is DGGITQSPKYLFRKEGQNVTLSCEQNLNHDAMYWYRQDPGQGLRLIYYSQIVNDFQKGDIAEGYSVSREKKESFPLTVTSAQKNPTAFYLCASSIAGTGSEAFFGQGTRLTVV.

There are a few counts of this clone. The chain is built from TRBV27 and TRBJ2-5; the D gene is possibly TRBD1 (6 bases). This CDR3 is 15 amino acids long. V was cut by 5 bases and J by 1 base, with 14 bases left in between. CDR1 and CDR2 from the germline V gene are MNHEY and SMNVEV (reference sequence). The CDR3 spells CASSPSQGAQETQYF. The CDR3 DNA sequence: TGTGCCAGCAGTCCTTCACAGGGTGCCCAAGAGACCCAGTACTTC.

The chain links TRBV6-4 to TRBJ1-1, with 7 bases lining up with TRBD1. Germline CDR1 and CDR2: MRHNA and SNTAGT. The CDR3 consists of 15 residues. With 4 bases clipped from V and 4 bases from J, the junction kept 9 bases outside the gene matches. The CDR3 is CASSGSGSGGTEAFF. The CDR3, as DNA: TGTGCCAGCAGTGGGTCAGGGTCAGGGGGCACTGAAGCTTTCTTT.

This clone has more than one count but fewer than ten. This chain uses TRBV27 with TRBJ1-2; 8 positions agree with TRBD1. This CDR3 has 18 amino acids. CDR1 is MNHEY, CDR2 SMNVEV, per germline (reference sequence). J was trimmed by 4 bases and V by 2 bases; bases with no gene match: 15. In nucleotides, the CDR3 is TGTGCCAGCAGTTTAAAACCTACCCGGGACAGGATTTTCTATGGCTACACCTTC. Protein sequence: CASSLKPTRDRIFYGYTF.

In nucleotides, the CDR3 is TGTGCCAGCAGCTTAGTTGGATTGGACAGGGGGAAACACGTCTATGGCTACACCTTC. As protein: CASSLVGLDRGKHVYGYTF. The rearrangement joins TRBV7-8 to TRBJ1-2; 10 bases are shared with TRBD1. Germline trimming cut 1 base from V and 4 bases from J; bases unmatched to any gene: 15. There are 19 residues in the CDR3. Germline CDR1 and CDR2: SGHVS and FQNEAQ.

This clone was seen more than once but under ten times. The chain joins TRBV14 to TRBJ2-2; D is perhaps TRBD1 or TRBD2 (6 bases each). CDR1 SGHDN and CDR2 FVKESK come from the germline V gene. This CDR3 contains 15 residues. Trimming stripped 1 base from V and 5 bases from J, with 11 bases between. The CDR3 DNA sequence: TGTGCCAGCAGCCAAGTGGGGGGCCGAACCGGGGAGCTGTTTTTT. It translates to CASSQVGGRTGELFF.

Concerning this clone: Other DNA sequences from this sample encode an identical CDR3 as well. This chain connects TRBV30 to TRBJ1-3; D not resolved. CDR3 length: 12 residues. The V and J ends lost 2 bases and 4 bases respectively, with 6 bases between them. Germline values: CDR1 GTSNPN, CDR2 SVGIG (reference sequence). CDR3 sequence: CAWSPTGNTIYF. The CDR3 DNA reads TGTGCCTGGAGTCCTACCGGAAACACCATATATTTT.

The V gene is TRBV7-2, the J gene TRBJ2-7; the match to TRBD1 covers 11 bases. The CDR3 extends over 15 amino acids. Germline V gene sequence: CDR1 SGHTA, CDR2 FQGNSA. V lost 3 bases, J lost 7 bases, and 8 bases stayed unmatched. DNA for the CDR3: TGTGCCAGCAGCTTTCGCGGACAGGGGGCCGAGGAGCAGTACTTC. Protein sequence: CASSFRGQGAEEQYF.